The clone carrying this TCR beta chain has only a few counts. The data were taken from a study of metastatic and nonmetastatic thyroid tumors. Across the whole study: Repertoire comparison spanned blood and tumor or nodule tissue of malignant and benign thyroid patients.

Thyroid surgery was performed in patients who had received no treatment beforehand. CDR3 length: 17 amino acids. The germline CDR1 and CDR2 sequences are SGHNT and YYREEE (reference sequence). V lost 0 bases and J lost 6; bases outside the gene matches: 10. TCRdb reassembled clones from the PCR reads with MiXCR. The sample has around 30,000 clones; over 15% are singletons. The genes are TRBV5-4 and TRBJ2-2, with TRBD1 matching 8 bases. The receptor was derived from a female donor with papillary thyroid cancer or a benign thyroid nodule (not recorded which). Some clones in this sample may be carry-over from other donors' samples. Sequencing was carried out using blood. CDR3 residues: CASSLVSPLQGAGELFF. CDR3 coding DNA: TGTGCCAGCAGCTTGGTGTCGCCGTTACAGGGGGCCGGGGAGCTGTTTTTT.